This T cell receptor (beta chain) was retrieved from a study of identical twins. Study-wide findings and caveats: High-abundance cord blood beta clonotypes had fewer insertions; memory repertoires showed none.

The CDR3 length is 20 residues. After removal of 7 bases from V and 3 bases from J, the junction contained 22 bases not matched to a gene. cDNA carried unique molecular identifiers, and a universal primer site was added by template switching. TCRdb called the 5' RACE reads again in MiXCR, with one record for every CDR3 protein. The top ten clones hold 6% to 8.5% of a sample with 250,000 to 350,000 distinct CDR3 sequences, 7.5% to 9.5% of them seen once. As to this clonotype: Its specificity is unknown.

These sequences were also reported in another study, on yellow fever vaccine responses in identical twins. That paper notes: The T cell response to vaccination in identical twins was reportedly partly convergent and partly personalized.

The sample taken for sequencing was CD8+ T cells sorted from blood. The sequence derives from a woman aged 18-30 years in good health. The rearrangement joins TRBV12-3 or TRBV12-4 to TRBJ2-3; 10 bases line up with TRBD2. The CDR3 region is CASTTGQVERLAGRTDTQYF. The CDR3 DNA sequence: TGTGCCAGCACCACCGGACAGGTTGAAAGACTAGCGGGCCGAACAGATACGCAGTATTTT.